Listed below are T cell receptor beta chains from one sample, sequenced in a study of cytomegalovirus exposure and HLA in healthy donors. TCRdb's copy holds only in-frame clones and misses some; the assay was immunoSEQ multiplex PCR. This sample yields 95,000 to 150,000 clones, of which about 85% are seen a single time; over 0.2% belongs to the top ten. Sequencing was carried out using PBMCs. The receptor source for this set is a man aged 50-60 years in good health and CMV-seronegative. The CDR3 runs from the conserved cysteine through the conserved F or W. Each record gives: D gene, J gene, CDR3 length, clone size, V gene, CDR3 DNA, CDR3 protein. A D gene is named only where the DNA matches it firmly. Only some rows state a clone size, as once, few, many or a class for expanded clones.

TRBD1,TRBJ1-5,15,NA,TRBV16,TGTGCCAGCAGTCCCGGGACAGGGAACAATCAGCCCCAGCATTTT,CASSPGTGNNQPQHF
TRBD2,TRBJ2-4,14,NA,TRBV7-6,TGTGCCAGCAGCTGGGGGAGGGACAAAAACATTCAGTACTTC,CASSWGRDKNIQYF
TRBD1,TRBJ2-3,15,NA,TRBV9,TGTGCCAGCAGCCCTGGACAGGGGGTTCAAGATACGCAGTATTTT,CASSPGQGVQDTQYF
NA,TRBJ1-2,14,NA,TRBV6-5,TGTGCCAGCAAATACCGGCAGGGGAGCTATGGCTACACCTTC,CASKYRQGSYGYTF
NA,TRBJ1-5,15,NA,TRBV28,TGTGCCAGCAGCCGGTCGACAGGCGATAATCAGCCCCAGCATTTT,CASSRSTGDNQPQHF
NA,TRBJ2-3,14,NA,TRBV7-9,TGTGCCAGCAGCCCCGGGGGTGGCACAGATACGCAGTATTTT,CASSPGGGTDTQYF
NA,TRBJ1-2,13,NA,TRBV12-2,TGTGCAAGTCGCTTAGAGGGGGCCGGTGGCTACACCTTC,CASRLEGAGGYTF
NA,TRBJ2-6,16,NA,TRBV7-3,TGTGCCAGCAGCTTAACTGGAGTTTCTGGGGCCAACGTCCTGACTTTC,CASSLTGVSGANVLTF
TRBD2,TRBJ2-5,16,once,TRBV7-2,TGTGCCAGCAGCGGGGGACTAGCGGGAGGGCAAGAGACCCAGTACTTC,CASSGGLAGGQETQYF
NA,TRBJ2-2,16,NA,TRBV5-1,TGCGCCAGCAGCTCCCTCAGCGCATCCAACACCGGGGAGCTGTTTTTT,CASSSLSASNTGELFF
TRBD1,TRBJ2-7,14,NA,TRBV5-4,TGTGCCAGCAGCTTGGACCAGGGGGCATACGAGCAGTACTTC,CASSLDQGAYEQYF
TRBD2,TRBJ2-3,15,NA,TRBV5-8,TGTGCCAGCAGCTCGGGACTAGCGGACACAGATACGCAGTATTTT,CASSSGLADTDTQYF
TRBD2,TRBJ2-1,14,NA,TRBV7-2,TGTGCCAGCATTTTAGCGGGGCAGTACAATGAGCAGTTCTTC,CASILAGQYNEQFF
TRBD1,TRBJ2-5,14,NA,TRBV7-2,TGTGCCACCGTCGCGACAGGGGTACAAGAGACCCAGTACTTC,CATVATGVQETQYF
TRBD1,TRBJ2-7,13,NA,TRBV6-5,TGTGCCAGCAGGGGGACAGGGATTCGCGAGCAGTACTTC,CASRGTGIREQYF
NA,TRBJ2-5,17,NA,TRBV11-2,TGTGCCAGCAGCTTACACCCTGGACAAGGATTCCAAGAGACCCAGTACTTC,CASSLHPGQGFQETQYF
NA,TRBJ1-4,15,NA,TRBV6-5,TGTGCCAGCAGTTACTCGGGCAGGGTCGGGGAAAAACTGTTTTTT,CASSYSGRVGEKLFF
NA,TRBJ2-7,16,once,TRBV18,TGTGCCAGCTCACCCCGGTCGGCCGCTAGCTCCTACGAGCAGTACTTC,CASSPRSAASSYEQYF
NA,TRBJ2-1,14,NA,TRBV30,TGTGCCTGGAATCAAGGGGTCTCCTACAATGAGCAGTTCTTC,CAWNQGVSYNEQFF
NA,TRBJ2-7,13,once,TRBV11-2,TGTGCCAGCAGCTTGGAGGGGCCGGGAGAGCAGTACTTC,CASSLEGPGEQYF
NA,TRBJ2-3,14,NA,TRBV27,TGTGCCAGCAGTTTATGGACTCGGGGGGATACGCAGTATTTT,CASSLWTRGDTQYF
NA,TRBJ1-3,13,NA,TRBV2,TGTGCCAGCAGCGGGGGAGTCGTAGGGACCATATATTTT,CASSGGVVGTIYF
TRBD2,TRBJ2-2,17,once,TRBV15,TGTGCCACCACCGGGAGGTTAGCGGAGGGGAACACCGGGGAGCTGTTTTTT,CATTGRLAEGNTGELFF
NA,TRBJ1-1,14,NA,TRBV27,TGTGCCAGCAGATTTACAGGGTGGAACACTGAAGCTTTCTTT,CASRFTGWNTEAFF
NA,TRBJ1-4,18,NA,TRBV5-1,TGCGCCAGCAGCTTGGTGGCAGGCGGGACGGGAGCTAATGAAAAACTGTTTTTT,CASSLVAGGTGANEKLFF
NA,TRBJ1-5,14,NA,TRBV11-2,TGTGCCAGCAGCTTAGCAGGCGGCAATCAGCCCCAGCATTTT,CASSLAGGNQPQHF
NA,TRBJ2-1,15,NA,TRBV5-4,TGTGCCAGCAGCGGGGGCGGAGGATCCTACAATGAGCAGTTCTTC,CASSGGGGSYNEQFF
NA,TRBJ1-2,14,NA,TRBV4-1,TGCGCCAGCAGCCAAGCGACACAGGGCTATGGCTACACCTTC,CASSQATQGYGYTF
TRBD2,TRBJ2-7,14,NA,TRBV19,TGTGCCAGTAGAAGCGGGAGTTTGCTTGCCGAGCAGTACTTC,CASRSGSLLAEQYF
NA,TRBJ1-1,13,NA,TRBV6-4,TGTGCCAGCAGTAGACTCTTGAACACTGAAGCTTTCTTT,CASSRLLNTEAFF
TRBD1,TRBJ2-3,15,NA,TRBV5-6,TGTGCCAGCAGCCTGGTGGGACAGGGCACAGATACGCAGTATTTT,CASSLVGQGTDTQYF
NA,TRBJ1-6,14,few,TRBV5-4,TGTGCCAGCAGGCCTACAGGGACTAATTCACCCCTCCACTTT,CASRPTGTNSPLHF
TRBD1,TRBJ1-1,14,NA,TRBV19,TGTGCCAGTAGCCCGGACAGGAGGCACACTGAAGCTTTCTTT,CASSPDRRHTEAFF
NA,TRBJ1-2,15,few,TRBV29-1,TGCAGCGTTGTAGTTGGCGGAGGATCTAACTATGGCTACACCTTC,CSVVVGGGSNYGYTF
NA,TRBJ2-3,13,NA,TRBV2,TGTGCCAGCAGCCGACAGTACACAGATACGCAGTATTTT,CASSRQYTDTQYF